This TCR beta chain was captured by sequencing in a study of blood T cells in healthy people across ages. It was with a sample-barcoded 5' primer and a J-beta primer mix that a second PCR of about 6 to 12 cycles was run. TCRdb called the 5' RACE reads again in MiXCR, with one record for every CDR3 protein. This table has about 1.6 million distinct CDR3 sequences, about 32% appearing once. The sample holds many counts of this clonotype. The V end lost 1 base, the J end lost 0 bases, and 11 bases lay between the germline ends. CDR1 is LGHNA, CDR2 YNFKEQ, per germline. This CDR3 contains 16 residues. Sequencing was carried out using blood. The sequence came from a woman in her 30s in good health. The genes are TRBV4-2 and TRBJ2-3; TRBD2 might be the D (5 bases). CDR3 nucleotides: TGTGCCAGCAGCCAAGCAGGACTGGACAGCACAGATACGCAGTATTTT. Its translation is CASSQAGLDSTDTQYF.